This entry lists 5 T cell receptor beta chains sequenced from one sample in a study of cytomegalovirus exposure and HLA in healthy donors. PCR primers comprised 60 Vbeta and 13 Jbeta primers. The repertoire was sequenced with immunoSEQ multiplex PCR; TCRdb's copy has only in-frame clones and lacks some. The sample comprises more than 95,000 clones, about three quarters of which are singletons, and approximately 1.2% rests with the top ten. The sample consisted of PBMCs. These receptors were taken from a female donor in good health and CMV-seronegative.

Of note for this clone: In this CDR3 the conserved last residue, phenylalanine or tryptophan, is missing, so a read error is likely. The limits of the CDR3 on the DNA are not certain, so only TCRdb's listed CDR3 is given. The chain's CDR3 is CASNQGQSHLT. V usage is TRBV6-4 and J usage is TRBJ2-7; the table's D call of TRBD1 was not tested on the DNA. The CDR3 is 11 amino acids long, termini counted. Germline assignment: CDR1 MRHNA and CDR2 SNTAGT.

The chain couples TRBV11-2 to TRBJ2-1, with TRBD2 as a possible D gene (6 bases). The CDR3 runs to 18 residues. CDR1 and CDR2 from the germline V gene are SGHAT and FQNNGV. Trimming left V 1 base short and J 6 bases short, with 22 bases between. CDR3 DNA: TGTGCCAGCAGCTTAGGGCTAGGGACTGCAAGGTTGGGCAATGAGCAGTTCTTC. Its protein product is CASSLGLGTARLGNEQFF.

This clone has only one observation. The chain couples TRBV19 to TRBJ2-6, with D possibly matching TRBD2 (5 bases). Germline V gene data show CDR1 as LNHDA and CDR2 as SQIVND (reference sequence). V was cut by 7 bases and J by 0 bases, with 16 bases left in between. This CDR3 comprises 17 residues. CDR3 in DNA: TGTGCCAGTAATGGGGTGGGAGTGAGCTCTGGGGCCAACGTCCTGACTTTC. Protein product: CASNGVGVSSGANVLTF.

The table lists this clone with a few counts. The chain recombines TRBV9 with TRBJ2-5; D unresolved. V gave up 0 bases and J gave up 5 bases, with 8 bases separating them. The CDR3 covers 13 residues. The germline gives CDR1 SGDLS, CDR2 YYNGEE. The DNA for the CDR3 is TGTGCCAGCAGCGTAGATAGTTTGGAGACCCAGTACTTC. Protein product: CASSVDSLETQYF.

The chain has TRBV2 and TRBJ2-3; 8 bases map to TRBD2. V trimming: 6 bases; J trimming: 5 bases; junction bases outside the gene matches: 13. The CDR3 contains 16 residues. Germline CDR1 reads SNHLY; CDR2 reads FYNNEI. The CDR3 region has the DNA TGTGCCAGCAGCCTGAATGGACTAGCAAAGGGAGATACGCAGTATTTT. Its translation is CASSLNGLAKGDTQYF.